This paragraph reports one T cell receptor beta chain. The CDR3 sequence is 15 residues long. Deletions cut 0 bases from V and 5 bases from J, with 12 bases between. Looked up from germline, CDR1 is SGHRS and CDR2 is YFSETQ. This record belongs to a study of shared clonotypes between healthy human individuals. Clones were sequenced by immunoSEQ multiplex PCR, and TCRdb holds only the in-frame ones, with some missing. The table lists 2 million to 2.5 million clones, just under 95% of them singletons, with approximately 0.41% in the top ten. This clonotype was sampled from a man in his late teens or twenties in good health. Some clones in this sample may be carry-over from other donors' samples. Sequenced input: naive CD4+ T cells from PBMCs. The subset was: CD45RA+ positively selected. The chain joins TRBV5-1 to TRBJ2-1; perhaps TRBD2 as D (5 bases). The CDR3 reads CASSLGPVTNNEQFF. CDR3 nucleotide sequence: TGCGCCAGCAGCTTGGGGCCAGTGACTAACAATGAGCAGTTCTTC.